The 11 T cell receptor beta chains reported below all come from one sample, sequenced in a study of OX40 agonist ivuxolimab in advanced cancers. Profiled with immunoSEQ multiplex PCR; TCRdb holds only in-frame clones, not every one. Of 45,000 to 55,000 clones detected, approximately 94% appear once; the ten largest clones hold around 10%. The sequencing used CD4+ or CD8+ T cells sorted from blood, collected in a trial of the OX40 agonist ivuxolimab. These receptors all come from an adult with an advanced solid tumor such as melanoma, head and neck, liver or kidney cancer.

The chain employs TRBV4-1 and TRBJ2-7, with TRBD1 matching over 8 bases. The J call may be faulty, since TRBJ2-5 better matches the DNA end. The CDR3 is 19 residues long. Germline V lookup: CDR1 MGHRA, CDR2 YSYEKL. The CDR3 loop reads CASSQDRSDRDFFWETQYF. CDR3 DNA: TGCGCCAGCAGCCAAGATCGTTCGGACAGGGATTTTTTTTGGGAGACCCAGTACTTC.

This chain links TRBV29-1 with TRBJ1-1; D is unresolved. This CDR3 comprises 12 residues. With 1 base removed from V and 2 bases from J, the gap between germline ends came to 5 bases. Germline loops: CDR1 SQVTM, CDR2 ANQGSEA. The chain's CDR3 is CSVEALNTEAFF. The CDR3 DNA sequence: TGCAGCGTTGAAGCTCTTAACACTGAAGCTTTCTTT.

This chain joins TRBV28 and TRBJ1-2; 8 nucleotides match TRBD1. Germline CDR1 reads MDHEN; CDR2 reads SYDVKM. The CDR3 extends over 16 amino acids. V was pared by 6 bases and J by 6 bases, with 15 bases of the junction left unmatched. The CDR3 region has the DNA TGTGCCAGCAGCCGAGAACGCAGGGGGCATCAGGATGGCTACACCTTC. Translation gives CASSRERRGHQDGYTF.

The chain couples TRBV13 to TRBJ1-1; D call uncertain. The CDR3 contains 14 residues. Per the germline V gene, CDR1 is PRHDT and CDR2 is FYEKMQ (reference sequence). With 1 base removed from V and 1 base from J, the gap between germline ends came to 7 bases. CDR3 coding DNA: TGTGCCAGCAGCTTAGTATCGGGGAACACTGAAGCTTTCTTT. As protein: CASSLVSGNTEAFF. Filled out from reference TRBV13 and TRBJ1-1, the complete variable domain reads AAGVIQSPRHLIKEKRETATLKCYPIPRHDTVYWYQQGPGQDPQFLISFYEKMQSDKGSIPDRFSAQQFSDYHSELNMSSLELGDSALYFCASSLVSGNTEAFFGQGTRLTVV.

This chain uses TRBV18 with TRBJ1-4; D ambiguous. CDR1 and CDR2 from the germline V gene are KGHSH and LQKENI. V lost 4 bases to trimming and J lost 8 bases, with 14 bases between them. This CDR3 comprises 14 residues. The CDR3 reads CASSLRALREKLFF. The CDR3 bases are TGTGCCAGCTCACTAAGGGCCTTGAGAGAAAAACTGTTTTTT.

The chain links TRBV13 to TRBJ2-7, with D uncertain. This CDR3 comprises 14 residues. CDR1 PRHDT and CDR2 FYEKMQ come from the germline V gene (reference sequence). V dropped 7 bases and J dropped 9 bases, with 22 bases sitting between them. CDR3 nucleotide sequence: TGTGCCAGCACCCATACCCCAGGTCCCCCTGGGCAGTACTTC. Amino acids: CASTHTPGPPGQYF. Looking up the rest from reference TRBV13 and TRBJ2-7 gives the full variable domain: AAGVIQSPRHLIKEKRETATLKCYPIPRHDTVYWYQQGPGQDPQFLISFYEKMQSDKGSIPDRFSAQQFSDYHSELNMSSLELGDSALYFCASTHTPGPPGQYFGPGTRLTVT.

V usage is TRBV6-6 and J usage is TRBJ2-7; D gene uncertain. Germline CDR1 reads MNHNY; CDR2 reads SVGAGI (reference sequence). This CDR3 is 14 amino acids long. The V and J ends lost 1 base and 3 bases respectively, with 10 bases between them. CDR3 sequence reads: CASSYFGSSYEQYF. DNA of the CDR3: TGTGCCAGCAGTTACTTCGGGTCAAGCTACGAGCAGTACTTC.

This clone turned up a few times. The V call is TRBV6-6, the J call TRBJ1-2; D is possibly TRBD1 (5 bases). The V and J ends lost 7 bases and 2 bases respectively, with 8 bases between them. This CDR3 spans 12 amino acids. The germline V gene has CDR1 MNHNY and CDR2 SVGAGI (reference sequence). The CDR3 here is CASKGQNYGYTF. The CDR3 nucleotides are TGTGCCAGCAAGGGGCAGAACTATGGCTACACCTTC.

This clone has only a few counts. The rearrangement links TRBV19 to TRBJ2-2; possibly TRBD1 for D (5 bases). The germline V gene has CDR1 LNHDA and CDR2 SQIVND (reference sequence). There are 15 residues in the CDR3. V lost 3 bases to trimming and J lost 7 bases, with 15 bases between them. The CDR3 bases are TGTGCCAGTAGTATGCCTTCCAGGGAAGGCGGGGAGCTGTTTTTT. Translated, it gives CASSMPSREGGELFF.

The DNA for the CDR3 is TGCGCCAGCAGGACTAGCGGGAACATTCGAACAGATACGCAGTATTTT. Its protein is CASRTSGNIRTDTQYF. The V and J genes are TRBV10-2 and TRBJ2-3, with 11 bases aligning to TRBD2. Trimming took 6 bases from V and 3 from J; bases not matched to a gene: 8. The CDR3 totals 16 residues. CDR1 and CDR2 from the germline V gene are WSHSY and SAAADI.

This rearrangement joins TRBV7-6 to TRBJ2-7; possible D gene TRBD1, 6 bases. Germline V gene sequence: CDR1 SGHVS, CDR2 FNYEAQ. The CDR3 length is 13 residues. Deletions cut 5 bases from V and 4 bases from J, with 12 bases between. This chain's CDR3 is CASSPGTKYEQYF. The CDR3 DNA reads TGTGCCAGCAGCCCCGGGACAAAATACGAGCAGTACTTC.